The 13 T cell receptor beta chains listed next were all sequenced from one sample in a study of esophageal squamous cell carcinoma under preoperative chemotherapy. TCRdb independently ran MiXCR on the PCR reads; one entry per CDR3 protein. This table holds about 15,000 distinct CDR3 sequences, more than 45% found once. Time point indicated: before preoperative PTX-NDP chemotherapy. Collection of the sample occurred from a patient given preoperative chemotherapy. Every receptor here comes from a human donor with esophageal squamous cell carcinoma. The donor label of this sample is uncertain.

The count of this clonotype is one. The chain has TRBV6-1 and TRBJ2-3; D is perhaps TRBD1 or TRBD2 (5 bases each). In germline, CDR1 is MNHNS, CDR2 SASEGT. V shed 6 bases and J shed 0 bases, with 13 bases lying between them. The CDR3 sequence is 15 residues long. CDR3 amino acids: CASRAEGQSTDTQYF. As DNA, the CDR3 is TGTGCCAGCAGGGCCGAGGGGCAAAGCACAGATACGCAGTATTTT.

Details on this clonotype: The junction does not match germline at one end; this may be a read error. The rearrangement links TRBV7-2 to TRBJ2-4; 7 nucleotides line up with TRBD2. Germline CDR1 SGHTA, CDR2 FQGNSA. This CDR3 is 16 amino acids long. CDR3 amino acids: CASSGAGRGAKNIQYF. Written as DNA, the CDR3 is TGTGCCAGCAGCGGAGCGGGGCGCGGTGCCAAAAACATCCAGTACTTC.

With regard to this clonotype: The junction departs from germline at one end; a sequencing error may be responsible. The rearrangement uses TRBV7-7 and TRBJ2-5, with TRBD1 identical over 7 bases. The CDR3 is 13 residues long. The V gene's germline CDR1 is SSHAT and CDR2 FNYEAQ (reference sequence). The CDR3 protein is CASSSTGLETQYF. CDR3 DNA: TGTGCTAGCAGCTCGACAGGGCTAGAGACCCAGTACTTC. Full variable domain (remainder filled in from reference TRBV7-7 and TRBJ2-5): GAGVSQSPRYKVTKRGQDVTLRCDPISSHATLYWYQQALGQGPEFLTYFNYEAQPDKSGLPSDRFSAERPEGSISTLTIQRTEQRDSAMYRCASSSTGLETQYFGPGTRLLVL.

This clonotype was seen a handful of times. The chain combines TRBV27 with TRBJ2-7; perhaps D is TRBD1 or TRBD2 (5 bases each). The CDR3 is 14 residues long. V gave up 5 bases and J gave up 3 bases, with 14 bases separating them. Per germline, CDR1 MNHEY and CDR2 SMNVEV (reference sequence). The CDR3 region is CASSVRDGYYEQYF. For the CDR3, the DNA is TGTGCCAGCAGTGTCCGGGACGGCTACTACGAGCAGTACTTC.

The chain recombines TRBV6-1 with TRBJ2-7; 10 bases are a match to TRBD2. Germline V gene lookup returns CDR1 MNHNS and CDR2 SASEGT. There are 15 residues in the CDR3. Trimming took 1 base from V and 4 from J; bases not matched to a gene: 4. CDR3 amino acids: CASSEVASGSYEQYF. The CDR3 DNA follows: TGTGCCAGCAGTGAAGTGGCTAGCGGGAGTTACGAGCAGTACTTC.

This chain joins TRBV6-1 and TRBJ2-5; D gene uncertain. The germline V gene has CDR1 MNHNS and CDR2 SASEGT. Trimming stripped 11 bases from V and 4 bases from J, with 8 bases between. The CDR3 covers 10 residues. CDR3 sequence reads: CAAGGETQYF. In DNA form, the CDR3 reads TGTGCCGCAGGCGGAGAGACCCAGTACTTC.

The J gene is TRBJ2-3, the V gene TRBV27, with 13 positions matching TRBD2. V shed 2 bases, J shed 4 bases, and the junction held 0 bases outside the gene matches. Germline lookup yields CDR1 MNHEY and CDR2 SMNVEV (reference sequence). The CDR3 spans 15 residues. CDR3 DNA: TGTGCCAGCAGTTTAGGACTAGCGGGGGCAGATACGCAGTATTTT. This sequence encodes CASSLGLAGADTQYF.

The V and J genes are TRBV12-3 or TRBV12-4 and TRBJ2-4, with D perhaps assigned TRBD1 or TRBD2 (5 bases each). The V gene lost 3 bases and the J gene lost 12 bases, with 30 bases spanning the gap. The CDR3 covers 18 residues. The CDR3, as DNA: TGTGCCAGCAGTTTGGGGCCCGACGAGGGCCTTGGCCAAGAGACTCAGTACTTC. Translation: CASSLGPDEGLGQETQYF.

V and J are TRBV19 and TRBJ2-7, with TRBD2 matching 9 bases. Germline loops: CDR1 LNHDA, CDR2 SQIVND (reference sequence). This CDR3 is built from 15 residues. J was trimmed by 5 bases and V by 3 bases; bases with no gene match: 8. CDR3 residues: CASSILVAGVDEQYF. As DNA, the CDR3 is TGTGCCAGTAGTATCCTGGTAGCGGGAGTCGACGAGCAGTACTTC.

The chain recombines TRBV6-1 with TRBJ1-1; D is unresolved. Germline CDR1 and CDR2: MNHNS and SASEGT. This CDR3 is 13 amino acids long. With 6 bases removed from V and 4 bases from J, the gap between germline ends came to 12 bases. The CDR3 coding sequence is TGTGCCAGCAGCCTAGGCTGGGGCACTGAAGCTTTCTTT. Its protein product is CASSLGWGTEAFF.

This clonotype qualifies as medium-sized. The chain carries TRBV7-6 and TRBJ2-5, with D uncertain. The CDR3 is 13 residues long. V was trimmed by 5 bases and J by 1 base, leaving 8 bases between them. Germline CDR1 and CDR2: SGHVS and FNYEAQ. In DNA, the CDR3 is TGTGCCAGCAGCCTTTTAATCCAAGAGACCCAGTACTTC. Protein product: CASSLLIQETQYF.

This clonotype occurred a few times. V is TRBV6-1 and J is TRBJ2-1; TRBD2 matches at 10 bases. V dropped 6 bases and J dropped 4; count of bases not matched to a gene: 6. This CDR3 has 15 amino acids. Germline CDR1 MNHNS, CDR2 SASEGT. The CDR3 nucleotides are TGTGCCAGCAGCGTGACTAGCGGGCAGTACAATGAGCAGTTCTTC. Encoded protein: CASSVTSGQYNEQFF.

As concerns this clonotype: The CDR3 carries no conserved terminal phenylalanine or tryptophan, so it likely arises from a read error. Because the CDR3's place on the DNA is in doubt, the DNA is left out and the CDR3 is given as listed by TCRdb. This sequence joins TRBV7-2 and TRBJ2-5; whether TRBD1, the table's D call, matches the DNA was not checked. The CDR3 is 14 residues long, ends included. Per the germline V gene, CDR1 is SGHTA and CDR2 is FQGNSA. CDR3 sequence: CASGLARGKATRFS.